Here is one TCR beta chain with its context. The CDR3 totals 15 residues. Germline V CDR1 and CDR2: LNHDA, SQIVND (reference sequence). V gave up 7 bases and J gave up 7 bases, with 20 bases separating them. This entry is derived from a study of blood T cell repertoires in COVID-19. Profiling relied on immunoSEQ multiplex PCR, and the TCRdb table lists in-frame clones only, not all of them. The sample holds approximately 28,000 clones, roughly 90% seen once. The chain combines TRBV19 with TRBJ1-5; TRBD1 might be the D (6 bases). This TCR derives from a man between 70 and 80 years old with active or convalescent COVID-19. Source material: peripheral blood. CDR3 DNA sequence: TGTGCCAGTACCGATAATAACAGGGTCGGGCAGCCCCAGCATTTT. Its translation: CASTDNNRVGQPQHF. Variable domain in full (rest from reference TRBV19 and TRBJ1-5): DGGITQSPKYLFRKEGQNVTLSCEQNLNHDAMYWYRQDPGQGLRLIYYSQIVNDFQKGDIAEGYSVSREKKESFPLTVTSAQKNPTAFYLCASTDNNRVGQPQHFGDGTRLSIL.